This T cell receptor (beta chain) was observed in a study of cytomegalovirus exposure and HLA in healthy donors. Study observations and caveats: The authors later found most CMV-associated TCR beta chains appeared HLA-restricted. The authors listed over 150 TCR beta chains as cytomegalovirus-associated. Earlier analysis looked at TCR beta V segments, and most were productive about 90% or about 30% of the time.

60 Vbeta and 13 Jbeta primers were used in PCR. This table comes from immunoSEQ multiplex PCR, and its TCRdb copy is limited to in-frame clones, with some not included. The table shows under 300,000 clones, with more than 80% occurring only once. On this clone itself: The antigen is undetermined.

Germline V gives CDR1 KGHSH, CDR2 LQKENI. Trimming cost V 2 bases and J 0 bases, with 16 bases left between them. The CDR3 is 17 amino acids. Material for sequencing was PBMCs. This chain uses TRBV18 with TRBJ1-2, with D tentatively TRBD1 (5 bases). This TCR was sampled from a man aged 40-50 years in good health and CMV-seropositive. The CDR3 sequence: CASSPDQGLSPNYGYTF. CDR3 nucleotide sequence: TGTGCCAGCTCACCAGACCAGGGCCTCTCTCCTAACTATGGCTACACCTTC.